This T cell receptor beta chain was recorded in a study of CD8+ T cells in alopecia areata. About the research overall: Each of the treated patients was given oral tofacitinib, 5 to 10 mg twice daily, for moderate-to-severe alopecia areata. Study-level points and caveats: Lesional scalp, notably in alopecia totalis/universalis, had clonality above that of normal scalp.

The CDR3 consists of 13 residues. The V gene's germline CDR1 is MNHEY and CDR2 SMNVEV (reference sequence). V was shortened by 6 bases and J by 1 base, with 9 bases between the two germline ends. The treatment here: oral pan-JAK inhibitor, 5-10 mg twice daily. Turning to this clone: The antigen remains unidentified.

Extraction of RNA preceded its reverse transcription into cDNA, which served as the sequencing template. Clones were read by immunoSEQ multiplex PCR, and TCRdb kept only the in-frame ones, dropping some. The data show hundreds of thousands of clones, roughly two fifths seen once. The TCR originated in a human donor with alopecia areata. V is TRBV27 and J is TRBJ1-1; D gene ambiguous. The sample was CD4+ T cells sorted from blood, taken at roughly week 30, from a patient treated with tofacitinib. The chain's CDR3 is CASSYTANTEAFF. DNA for the CDR3: TGTGCCAGCAGCTATACCGCGAACACTGAAGCTTTCTTT.